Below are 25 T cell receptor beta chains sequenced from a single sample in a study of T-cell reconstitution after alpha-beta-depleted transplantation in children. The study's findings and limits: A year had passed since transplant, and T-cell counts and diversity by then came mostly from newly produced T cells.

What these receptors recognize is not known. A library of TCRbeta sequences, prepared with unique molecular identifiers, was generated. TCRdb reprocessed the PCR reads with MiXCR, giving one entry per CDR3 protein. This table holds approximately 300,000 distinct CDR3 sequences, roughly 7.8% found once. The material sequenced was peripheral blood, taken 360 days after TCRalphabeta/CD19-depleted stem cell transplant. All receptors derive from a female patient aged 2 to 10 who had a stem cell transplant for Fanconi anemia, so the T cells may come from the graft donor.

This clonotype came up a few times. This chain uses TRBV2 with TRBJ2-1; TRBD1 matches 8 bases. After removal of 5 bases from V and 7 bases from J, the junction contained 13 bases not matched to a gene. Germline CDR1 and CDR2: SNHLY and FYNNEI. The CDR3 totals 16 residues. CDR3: CASSPGTGLSGNEQFF. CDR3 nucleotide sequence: TGTGCCAGCAGTCCCGGGACAGGTCTCTCTGGGAATGAGCAGTTCTTC.

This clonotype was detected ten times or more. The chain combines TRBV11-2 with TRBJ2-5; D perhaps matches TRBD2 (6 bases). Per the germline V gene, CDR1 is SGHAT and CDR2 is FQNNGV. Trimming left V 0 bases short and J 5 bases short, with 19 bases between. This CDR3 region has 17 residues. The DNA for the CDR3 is TGTGCCAGCAGCTTAGATCTTTTTTCCGGGAGATTCGAGACCCAGTACTTC. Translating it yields CASSLDLFSGRFETQYF. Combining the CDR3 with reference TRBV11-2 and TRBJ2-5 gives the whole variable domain EAGVAQSPRYKIIEKRQSVAFWCNPISGHATLYWYQQILGQGPKLLIQFQNNGVVDDSQLPKDRFSAERLKGVDSTLKIQPAKLEDSAVYLCASSLDLFSGRFETQYFGPGTRLLVL.

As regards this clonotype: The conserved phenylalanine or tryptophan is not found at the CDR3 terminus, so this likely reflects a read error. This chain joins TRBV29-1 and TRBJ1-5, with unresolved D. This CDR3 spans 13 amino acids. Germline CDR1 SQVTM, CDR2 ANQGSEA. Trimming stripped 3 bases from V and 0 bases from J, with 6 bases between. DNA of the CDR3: TGCAGCGTTGAGGTCGGTAGCAATCAGCCCCAGCATTGT. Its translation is CSVEVGSNQPQHC.

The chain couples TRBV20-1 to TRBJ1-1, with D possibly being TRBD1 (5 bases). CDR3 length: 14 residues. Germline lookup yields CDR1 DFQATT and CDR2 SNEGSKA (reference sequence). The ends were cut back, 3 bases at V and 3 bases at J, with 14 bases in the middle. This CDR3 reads CSASFFRGDTEAFF. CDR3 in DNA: TGCAGTGCTAGTTTTTTTCGGGGGGACACTGAAGCTTTCTTT.

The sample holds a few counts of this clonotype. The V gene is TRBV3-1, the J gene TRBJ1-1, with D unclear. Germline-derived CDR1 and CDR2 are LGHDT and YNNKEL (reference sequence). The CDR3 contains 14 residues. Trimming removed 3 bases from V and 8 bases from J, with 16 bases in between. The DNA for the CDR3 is TGTGCCAGCAGCCACCGGGCCTCTGGAGGCGAAGCTTTCTTT. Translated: CASSHRASGGEAFF.

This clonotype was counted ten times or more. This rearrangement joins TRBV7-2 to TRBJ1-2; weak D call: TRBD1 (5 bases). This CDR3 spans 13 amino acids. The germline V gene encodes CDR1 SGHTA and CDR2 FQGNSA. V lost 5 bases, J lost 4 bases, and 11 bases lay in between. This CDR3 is CASSLDSIYGYTF. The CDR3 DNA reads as TGTGCCAGCAGCCTCGACAGTATCTATGGCTACACCTTC.

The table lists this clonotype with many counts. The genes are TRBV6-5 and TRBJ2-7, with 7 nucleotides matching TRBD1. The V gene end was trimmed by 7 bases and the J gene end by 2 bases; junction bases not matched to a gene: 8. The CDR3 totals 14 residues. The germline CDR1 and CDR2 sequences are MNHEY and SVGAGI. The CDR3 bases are TGTGCCAGCAATTCATATACAGGGGCCTACGAGCAGTACTTC. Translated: CASNSYTGAYEQYF.

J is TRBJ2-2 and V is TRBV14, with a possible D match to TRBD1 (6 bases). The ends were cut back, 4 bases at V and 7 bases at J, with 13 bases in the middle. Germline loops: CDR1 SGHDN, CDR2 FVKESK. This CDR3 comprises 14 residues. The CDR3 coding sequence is TGTGCCAGCAGCCCCTACAGGGTTGGCGGGGAGCTGTTTTTT. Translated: CASSPYRVGGELFF.

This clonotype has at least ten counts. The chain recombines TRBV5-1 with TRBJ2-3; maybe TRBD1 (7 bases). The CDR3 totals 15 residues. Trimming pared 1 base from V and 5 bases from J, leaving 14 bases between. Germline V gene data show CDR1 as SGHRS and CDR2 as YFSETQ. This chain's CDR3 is CASSLRGRGGDTQYF. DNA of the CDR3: TGCGCCAGCAGCTTGAGGGGGCGGGGCGGAGATACGCAGTATTTT.

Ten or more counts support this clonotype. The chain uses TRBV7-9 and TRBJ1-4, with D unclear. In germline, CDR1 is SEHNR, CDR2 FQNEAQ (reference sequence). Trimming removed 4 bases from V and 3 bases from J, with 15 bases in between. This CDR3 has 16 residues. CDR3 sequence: CASSSHPHVSNEKLFF. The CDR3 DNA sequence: TGTGCCAGCAGCTCCCACCCACACGTCTCTAATGAAAAACTGTTTTTT.

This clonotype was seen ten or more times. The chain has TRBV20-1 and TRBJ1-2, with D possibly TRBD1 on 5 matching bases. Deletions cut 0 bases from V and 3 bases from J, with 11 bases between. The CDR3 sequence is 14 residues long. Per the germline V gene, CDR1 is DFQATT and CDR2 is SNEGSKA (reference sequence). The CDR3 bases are TGCAGTGCTAGAGATCCGCAGGGTTACTATGGCTACACCTTC. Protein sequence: CSARDPQGYYGYTF.

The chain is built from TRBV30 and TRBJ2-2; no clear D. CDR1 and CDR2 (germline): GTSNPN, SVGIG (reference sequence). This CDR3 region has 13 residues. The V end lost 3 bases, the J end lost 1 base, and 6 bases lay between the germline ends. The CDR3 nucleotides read TGTGCCTGGAGCGGTGGGAACACCGGGGAGCTGTTTTTT. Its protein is CAWSGGNTGELFF.

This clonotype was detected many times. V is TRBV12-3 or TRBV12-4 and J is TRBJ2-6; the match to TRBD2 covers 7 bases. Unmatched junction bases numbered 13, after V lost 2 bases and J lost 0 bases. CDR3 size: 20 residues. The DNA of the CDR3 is TGTGCCAGCAGTTTACTCCGCAGACTAGCTAACTTCTCTGGGGCCAACGTCCTGACTTTC. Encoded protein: CASSLLRRLANFSGANVLTF.

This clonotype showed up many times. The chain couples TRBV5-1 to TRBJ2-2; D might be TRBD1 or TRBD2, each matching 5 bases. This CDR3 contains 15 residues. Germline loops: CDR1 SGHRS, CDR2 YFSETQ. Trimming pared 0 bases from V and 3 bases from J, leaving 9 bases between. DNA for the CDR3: TGCGCCAGCAGCTTGGTTGGGGGAGACACCGGGGAGCTGTTTTTT. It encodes CASSLVGGDTGELFF.

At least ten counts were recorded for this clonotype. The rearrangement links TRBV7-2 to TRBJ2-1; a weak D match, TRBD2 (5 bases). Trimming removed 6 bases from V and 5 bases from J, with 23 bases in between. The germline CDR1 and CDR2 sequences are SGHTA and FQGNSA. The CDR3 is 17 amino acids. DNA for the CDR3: TGTGCCAGCAGTCAAATACCGGGGAGCTGGTTGGACAATGAGCAGTTCTTC. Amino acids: CASSQIPGSWLDNEQFF.

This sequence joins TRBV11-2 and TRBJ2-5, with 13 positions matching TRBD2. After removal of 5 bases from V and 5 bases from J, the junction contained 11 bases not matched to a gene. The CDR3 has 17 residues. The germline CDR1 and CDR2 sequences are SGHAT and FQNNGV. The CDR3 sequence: CASSTGLAGKKGETQYF. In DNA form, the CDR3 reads TGTGCCAGCAGCACGGGACTAGCGGGAAAAAAAGGGGAGACCCAGTACTTC.

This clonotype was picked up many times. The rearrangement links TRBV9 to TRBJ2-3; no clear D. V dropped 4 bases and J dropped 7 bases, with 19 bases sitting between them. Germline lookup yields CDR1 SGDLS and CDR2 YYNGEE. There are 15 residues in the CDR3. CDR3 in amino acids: CASSPSTGLGNTQYF. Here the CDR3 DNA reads TGTGCCAGCAGCCCCAGTACGGGCCTTGGGAATACGCAGTATTTT. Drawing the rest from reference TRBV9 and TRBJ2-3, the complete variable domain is DSGVTQTPKHLITATGQRVTLRCSPRSGDLSVYWYQQSLDQGLQFLIQYYNGEERAKGNILERFSAQQFPDLHSELNLSSLELGDSALYFCASSPSTGLGNTQYFGPGTRLTVL.

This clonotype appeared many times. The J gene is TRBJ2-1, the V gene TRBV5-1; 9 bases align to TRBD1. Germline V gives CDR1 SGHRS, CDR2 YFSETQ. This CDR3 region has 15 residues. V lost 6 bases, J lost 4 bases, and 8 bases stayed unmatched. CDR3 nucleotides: TGCGCCAGCAAACCCCGGGACAGGGAGTACAATGAGCAGTTCTTC. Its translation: CASKPRDREYNEQFF.

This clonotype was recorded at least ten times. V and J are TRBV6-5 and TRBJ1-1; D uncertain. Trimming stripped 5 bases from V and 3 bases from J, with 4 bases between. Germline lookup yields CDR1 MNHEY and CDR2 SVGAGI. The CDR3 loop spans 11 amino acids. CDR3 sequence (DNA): TGTGCCAGCAGTCAGTACACTGAAGCTTTCTTT. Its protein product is CASSQYTEAFF.

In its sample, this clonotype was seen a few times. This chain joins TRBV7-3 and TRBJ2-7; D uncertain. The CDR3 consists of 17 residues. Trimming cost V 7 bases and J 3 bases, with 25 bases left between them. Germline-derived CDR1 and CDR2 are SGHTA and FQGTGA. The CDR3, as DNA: TGTGCCAGCAACATCGGACGGAGACCCCAGATGTACTACGAGCAGTACTTC. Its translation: CASNIGRRPQMYYEQYF.

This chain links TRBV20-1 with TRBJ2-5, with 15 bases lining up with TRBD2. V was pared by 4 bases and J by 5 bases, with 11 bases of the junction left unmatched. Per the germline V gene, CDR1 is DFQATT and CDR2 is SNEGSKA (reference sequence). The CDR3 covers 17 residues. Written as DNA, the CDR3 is TGCAGTGCTACCGGGACTAGCGGGGGGCTAATCGGGGAGACCCAGTACTTC. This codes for CSATGTSGGLIGETQYF.

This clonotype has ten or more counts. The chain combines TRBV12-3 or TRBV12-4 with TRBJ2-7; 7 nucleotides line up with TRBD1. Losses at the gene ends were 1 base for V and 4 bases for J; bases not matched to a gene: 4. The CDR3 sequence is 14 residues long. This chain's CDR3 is CASSLEGARYEQYF. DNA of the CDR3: TGTGCCAGCAGTTTAGAGGGGGCTCGGTACGAGCAGTACTTC.

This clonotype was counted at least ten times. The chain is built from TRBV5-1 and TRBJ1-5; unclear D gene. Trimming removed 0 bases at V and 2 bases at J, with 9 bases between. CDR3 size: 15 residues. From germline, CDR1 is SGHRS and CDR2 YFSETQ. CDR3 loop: CASSLEGFGNQPQHF. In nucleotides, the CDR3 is TGCGCCAGCAGCTTGGAGGGATTTGGCAATCAGCCCCAGCATTTT.

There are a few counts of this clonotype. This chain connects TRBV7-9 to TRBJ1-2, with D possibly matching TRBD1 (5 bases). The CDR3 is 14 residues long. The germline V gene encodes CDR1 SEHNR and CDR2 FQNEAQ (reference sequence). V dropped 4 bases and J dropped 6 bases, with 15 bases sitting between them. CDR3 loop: CASSWEDIRNGYTF. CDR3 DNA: TGTGCCAGCAGCTGGGAGGACATTCGGAATGGCTACACCTTC.

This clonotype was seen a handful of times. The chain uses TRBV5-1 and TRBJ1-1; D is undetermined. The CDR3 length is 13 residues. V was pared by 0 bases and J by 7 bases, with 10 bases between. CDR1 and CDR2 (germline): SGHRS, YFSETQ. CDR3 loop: CASSLDLANEAFF. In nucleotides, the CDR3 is TGCGCCAGCAGCTTGGATCTCGCCAATGAAGCTTTCTTT.